This T cell receptor beta chain was recorded in a study of T cell responses to AZD1222 COVID-19 vaccine. Clones were sequenced by immunoSEQ multiplex PCR, and TCRdb holds only the in-frame ones, with some missing. The repertoire holds 100,000 to 150,000 clones, with around 92% as singletons. Trimming removed 6 bases from V and 8 bases from J; junction bases left unmatched: 8. Germline assignment: CDR1 MNHEY and CDR2 SVGAGI. This CDR3 has 13 residues. Study results and caveats: There were repertoire samples only from the period after the peak T cell response. Donors skewed white British and female; clonal diversity was possibly underestimated. Reportedly, close to half of spike-specific TCRs are directed against unmutated variant regions.

On this clone: Its antigen is unidentified.

The receptor comes from an adult who received the AZD1222 COVID-19 vaccine. J is TRBJ1-2 and V is TRBV6-5, with 8 bases lining up with TRBD1. The sequenced sample was peripheral blood, obtained 28 days after the second AZD1222 dose. The CDR3 is CASSRQGSRGYTF. The CDR3 DNA follows: TGTGCCAGCAGCCGACAGGGGTCGAGGGGCTACACCTTC.